This T cell receptor beta chain stems from a study of memory CD4+ T cells and cytomegalovirus serostatus. Turning to the study itself: Healthy Belgian adult donors included several CMV-positive and 24 CMV-negative people.

Study results and limitations: Suggested: most of the CMV-linked TCR signature lies in CD4+ memory cells. Median bootstrapped AUC for CMV status was about 0.96 originally, less than 0.92 US-trained. Of under 200 reported CMV TCRbeta sequences, 65 to 85 were found in memory CD4+ repertoires.

The protocol was immunoSEQ multiplex PCR, while the TCRdb copy is restricted to in-frame clones and leaves out a portion. The sample gives 58,000 or so clones, about 70% of which show up once; around 2.5% is in the top ten. Single viable CD3+CD4+CD8-CD45RO+ cells were sorted as the memory CD4+ T cells. This CDR3 has 20 residues. CDR1 and CDR2 from the germline V gene are WNHNN and SYGVQD (reference sequence). V gave up 9 bases and J gave up 4 bases, with 34 bases separating them. With regard to this clone: Its specificity is not known.

This TCR derives from an adult in good health and CMV-seropositive. The sequencing sample was made of memory CD4+ T cells from blood. The chain uses TRBV10-1 and TRBJ1-5, with TRBD1 as a possible D gene (5 bases). CDR3 sequence (DNA): TGCGCCAGTAGGGGCCGTGAAAGGGATCCTAGTAACTTTATTAATCAGCCCCAGCATTTT. Protein sequence: CASRGRERDPSNFINQPQHF.